This T cell receptor beta chain was found in a study of somatic mutations in cytotoxic T cells in rheumatoid arthritis. As for the study in general: It was right after diagnosis, before any treatment, that patient blood (about 31 ml EDTA) was drawn. The study's findings and limits: No age-related increase in CD8+ clonality was seen in healthy controls, but one was seen in rheumatoid arthritis patients.

Trimming left V 3 bases short and J 1 base short, with 4 bases between. Germline V gives CDR1 LNHDA, CDR2 SQIVND (reference sequence). The CDR3 loop spans 13 amino acids. For this clone: The antigen remains unidentified. Other DNA sequences within the sample encode an identical CDR3.

In the source study's methods: Rarely, patient CD8+ clones larger than 1% corresponded to published virus-specific TCRB sequences. The data were produced by immunoSEQ multiplex PCR, yet TCRdb's version contains in-frame clones alone and is incomplete. For V, J and clone size, that table is used; D and trimming come from the DNA. The table has 15,000 to 20,000 clones, more than 70% seen once. After CD4+ and CD8+ cells were isolated by positive magnetic bead selection, their purity was checked by flow cytometry. The rearrangement uses TRBV19 and TRBJ2-1, with D unresolved. Sequencing was done on a sample of CD8+ T cells sorted from blood. The receptor comes from an adult with rheumatoid arthritis. CDR3 sequence (DNA): TGTGCCAGTAGTATGGATTCCTACAATGAGCAGTTCTTC. Its protein is CASSMDSYNEQFF.